These T cell receptor beta chains were read from a single sample in a study of CD8+ T cells in alopecia areata. Sequenced by immunoSEQ multiplex PCR; TCRdb stores in-frame clones only, minus some. Of hundreds of thousands of clones listed, approximately 61% are singletons. The source was CD4+ T cells sorted from blood, collected at week 0. The receptors shown here come from a human donor with alopecia areata. Both conserved end residues are part of each CDR3. A D gene is named only where the DNA matches it firmly. Expanded clones are given a class, and other clones once, few, many or no size at all.

>once|TRBV30|.|TRBJ1-6
CAWSVDGPGSGSPLHF
TGTGCCTGGAGTGTAGACGGCCCAGGGTCCGGTTCACCCCTCCACTTT
>.|TRBV7-6|.|TRBJ1-6
CASSLVGRGDNSPLHF
TGTGCCAGCAGCTTAGTGGGTAGGGGAGATAATTCACCCCTCCACTTT
>few|TRBV4-3|.|TRBJ2-2
CASSQTRTVPGELFF
TGCGCCAGCAGCCAAACTCGGACAGTCCCCGGGGAGCTGTTTTTT
>few|TRBV29-1|.|TRBJ1-1
CSVDRRGGGMNTEAFF
TGCAGCGTTGATCGGCGGGGCGGGGGCATGAACACTGAAGCTTTCTTT
>once|TRBV19|TRBD1|TRBJ2-7
CASSMGRDRTYEQYF
TGTGCCAGTAGTATGGGCCGGGACAGGACCTACGAGCAGTACTTC
>.|TRBV4-3|.|TRBJ1-1
CASSQGRYGTEAFF
TGCGCCAGCAGCCAAGGTCGATACGGCACTGAAGCTTTCTTT
>.|TRBV11-2|.|TRBJ1-1
CASSPPWEGAFF
TGTGCCAGCAGCCCCCCGTGGGAGGGGGCTTTCTTT
>few|TRBV4-2|.|TRBJ1-1
CASSFITGRRDTEAFF
TGTGCCAGCAGCTTTATTACAGGGCGTAGAGACACTGAAGCTTTCTTT
>.|TRBV7-2|.|TRBJ1-2
CASSLMGDASRGYTF
TGTGCCAGCAGCTTAATGGGGGACGCGTCCCGTGGCTACACCTTC
>.|TRBV6-1|.|TRBJ2-3
CASSAPGTDTQYF
TGTGCCAGCAGTGCCCCAGGCACAGATACGCAGTATTTT
>few|TRBV27|.|TRBJ2-4
CASRRVGGDIQYF
TGTGCCAGCCGCCGGGTAGGGGGAGACATTCAGTACTTC
>once|TRBV9|.|TRBJ2-6
CASSVGLTAGANVLTF
TGTGCCAGCAGCGTAGGACTAACGGCGGGGGCCAACGTCCTGACTTTC
>.|TRBV30|TRBD1|TRBJ1-2
CAWRGQGTGYTF
TGTGCCTGGAGAGGACAGGGTACCGGCTACACCTTC
>.|TRBV11-2|TRBD2|TRBJ2-5
CASSLLAAETQYF
TGTGCCAGCAGCTTACTAGCGGCAGAGACCCAGTACTTC
>.|TRBV11-1|.|TRBJ2-3
CASSFILAGTTDTQYF
TGTGCCAGCAGCTTTATATTGGCGGGAACGACAGATACGCAGTATTTT
>.|TRBV30|.|TRBJ1-2
CAWRTVNYGYTF
TGTGCCTGGAGAACAGTTAACTATGGCTACACCTTC
>.|TRBV7-9|.|TRBJ2-1
CASLGGNEQFF
TGTGCCAGCCTCGGAGGCAATGAGCAGTTCTTC
>once|TRBV7-9|.|TRBJ2-4
CASSPTGEGIQYF
TGTGCCAGCAGCCCCACAGGGGAGGGCATTCAGTACTTC
>.|TRBV5-5|TRBD1|TRBJ2-3
CASSLAWDRGKDTQYF
TGTGCCAGCAGCTTGGCCTGGGACAGGGGGAAGGATACGCAGTATTTT
>.|TRBV28|.|TRBJ2-7
CASLSGYEQYF
TGTGCCAGCCTGTCGGGATACGAGCAGTACTTC
>few|TRBV30|.|TRBJ1-3
CAWSVRRRRSGNTIYF
TGTGCCTGGAGTGTACGAAGACGCCGCTCTGGAAACACCATATATTTT
>.|TRBV11-2|.|TRBJ2-3
CASSTHRGPDTQYF
TGTGCCAGCAGCACCCACAGAGGGCCAGATACGCAGTATTTT
>.|TRBV29-1|.|TRBJ1-6
CSVRTVRGSPLHF
TGCAGCGTTCGGACGGTTCGCGGGTCACCCCTCCACTTT
>.|TRBV5-1|.|TRBJ2-5
CASNDSPQETQYF
TGCGCCAGCAATGATTCGCCTCAAGAGACCCAGTACTTC
>.|TRBV29-1|.|TRBJ2-5
CSVLRGGQETQYF
TGCAGCGTCCTTAGGGGGGGCCAAGAGACCCAGTACTTC
>few|TRBV6-5|TRBD2|TRBJ2-3
CASSYSGLAGTDTQYF
TGTGCCAGCAGTTACTCGGGACTAGCGGGCACAGATACGCAGTATTTT
>.|TRBV10-3|.|TRBJ2-7
CAANKGGTNYEQYF
TGTGCCGCCAACAAGGGCGGAACGAACTACGAGCAGTACTTC
>.|TRBV5-1|TRBD1|TRBJ2-5
CASSFTGTGEETQYF
TGCGCCAGCAGCTTTACCGGGACAGGGGAAGAGACCCAGTACTTC
>.|TRBV2|.|TRBJ1-5
CASTRATNQPQHF
TGTGCCAGCACGAGGGCCACAAATCAGCCCCAGCATTTT